The 28 T cell receptor beta chains below come from one sample, sequenced in a study of chemoradiotherapy in HPV16-positive cancers. Clones were read by immunoSEQ multiplex PCR, and TCRdb kept only the in-frame ones, dropping some. The table records 2,000 to 3,000 clones, 89% of them present only once. The sample in question was tumor tissue, obtained from a patient who underwent chemoradiotherapy. All receptors derive from a human donor with HPV-associated anogenital cancer.

This chain uses TRBV9 with TRBJ1-6, with D maybe TRBD1 (5 bases). CDR1 is SGDLS, CDR2 YYNGEE, per germline. This CDR3 is 15 amino acids long. V was cut by 0 bases and J by 6 bases, with 10 bases left in between. CDR3 protein: CASSVVPGFNSPLHF. CDR3 coding DNA: TGTGCCAGCAGCGTAGTGCCAGGGTTTAATTCACCCCTCCACTTT.

The chain employs TRBV9 and TRBJ1-5, with a tentative D call TRBD1 (6 bases). The length of the CDR3 is 15 residues. Between the trimmed V and J ends, which lost 1 base and 0 bases, there was a span of 8 bases. Germline lookup yields CDR1 SGDLS and CDR2 YYNGEE. In DNA, the CDR3 is TGTGCCAGCAGCGTACAGGGGAATAGCAATCAGCCCCAGCATTTT. Translation gives CASSVQGNSNQPQHF.

This chain connects TRBV4-3 to TRBJ2-7; tentatively, D is TRBD1 (6 bases). Trimming removed 1 base at V and 5 bases at J, with 15 bases between. The germline CDR1 and CDR2 sequences are LGHNA and YSLEER. There are 15 residues in the CDR3. DNA for the CDR3: TGCGCCAGCAGCCAAGCCCCTAGGGGGTCCCACGAGCAGTACTTC. Its protein is CASSQAPRGSHEQYF.

This rearrangement joins TRBV7-4 to TRBJ1-5, with 7 positions matching TRBD1. The CDR3 consists of 16 residues. J lost 1 base, V lost 5 bases, and 8 bases had no gene match. Germline CDR1 and CDR2: SGHVT and SQSDAQ. CDR3 DNA sequence: TGTGCCAGCAGCGGCCGGGGAGGGGGCAGCAATCAGCCCCAGCATTTT. Translated: CASSGRGGGSNQPQHF.

CDR3: CASSGKSTVSPSNYGYTF. CDR3 coding DNA: TGTGCCAGCAGTGGAAAGTCGACAGTCTCTCCTTCTAACTATGGCTACACCTTC. The chain is built from TRBV27 and TRBJ1-2; weak D call: TRBD1 (5 bases). Trimming pared 5 bases from V and 0 bases from J, leaving 22 bases between. The germline V gene has CDR1 MNHEY and CDR2 SMNVEV (reference sequence). This CDR3 contains 18 residues.

The rearrangement uses TRBV7-2 and TRBJ2-5; D unresolved. The V end lost 2 bases, the J end lost 5 bases, and 12 bases lay between the germline ends. The CDR3 is made up of 14 amino acids. From germline, CDR1 is SGHTA and CDR2 FQGNSA. The CDR3 nucleotides read TGTGCCAGCAGCTTAAGCCGGCCCGGGGAGACCCAGTACTTC. Its protein is CASSLSRPGETQYF.

V usage is TRBV29-1 and J usage is TRBJ2-1; D may correspond to TRBD1 or TRBD2 (5 bases each). Germline CDR1 reads SQVTM; CDR2 reads ANQGSEA. Trimming took 7 bases from V and 4 from J, leaving 17 bases between them. The CDR3 runs to 14 residues. Here the CDR3 DNA reads TGCAGCGAAACCCCGGGACCGGTATACAATGAGCAGTTCTTC. Amino acids: CSETPGPVYNEQFF.

CDR3 amino acids: CASSSAGGRGNIQYF. Written as DNA, the CDR3 is TGTGCCAGCAGTTCGGCAGGGGGGAGGGGAAACATTCAGTACTTC. The chain has TRBV28 and TRBJ2-4, with D possibly called TRBD1 or TRBD2 (7 bases each). The V gene lost 4 bases and the J gene lost 6 bases, with 16 bases spanning the gap. The CDR3 is 15 residues long. Germline values: CDR1 MDHEN, CDR2 SYDVKM.

The chain links TRBV5-1 to TRBJ2-2; 10 positions agree with TRBD1. CDR3 length: 16 residues. Trimming cost V 4 bases and J 5 bases; bases outside gene matches: 8. CDR1 is SGHRS, CDR2 YFSETQ, per germline. CDR3 in amino acids: CASSPGDRGRTGELFF. CDR3 nucleotides: TGCGCCAGCAGCCCAGGGGACAGGGGAAGGACCGGGGAGCTGTTTTTT. Looking up the rest from reference TRBV5-1 and TRBJ2-2 gives the full variable domain: KAGVTQTPRYLIKTRGQQVTLSCSPISGHRSVSWYQQTPGQGLQFLFEYFSETQRNKGNFPGRFSGRQFSNSRSEMNVSTLELGDSALYLCASSPGDRGRTGELFFGEGSRLTVL.

This chain uses TRBV7-8 with TRBJ1-6; 8 bases are a match to TRBD1. With 5 bases clipped from V and 4 bases from J, the junction kept 10 bases outside the gene matches. Germline assignment: CDR1 SGHVS and CDR2 FQNEAQ. The CDR3 covers 17 residues. The CDR3 DNA follows: TGTGCCAGCAGCCCCCGCTCCGGGACAGGATATAATTCACCCCTCCACTTT. Its translation is CASSPRSGTGYNSPLHF.

The V call is TRBV7-2, the J call TRBJ1-3; the match to TRBD1 covers 9 bases. Germline CDR1 is SGHTA and CDR2 is FQGNSA. The CDR3 has 14 amino acids. The junction had 0 bases not matched to a gene; V was cut back by 4 bases and J by 2 bases. The CDR3 is CASSWDRAGNTIYF. CDR3 DNA sequence: TGTGCCAGCAGCTGGGACAGGGCTGGAAACACCATATATTTT.

The gene calls are TRBV4-2 and TRBJ2-7, with 9 bases lining up with TRBD2. The CDR3 is 15 amino acids. V trimming: 4 bases; J trimming: 2 bases; junction bases outside the gene matches: 6. The germline gives CDR1 LGHNA, CDR2 YNFKEQ. CDR3 bases: TGTGCCAGCAGCCCGATAGCGGGGGCCCCCTACGAGCAGTACTTC. Its translation is CASSPIAGAPYEQYF.

The genes are TRBV7-2 and TRBJ1-3, with D unclear. Germline V gene lookup returns CDR1 SGHTA and CDR2 FQGNSA. The CDR3 is 14 residues long. Trimming cost V 1 base and J 3 bases, with 7 bases left between them. The CDR3 sequence: CASSLVGFGNTIYF. The CDR3 nucleotides read TGTGCCAGCAGCTTAGTGGGGTTTGGAAACACCATATATTTT.

V is TRBV4-2 and J is TRBJ1-1, with D uncertain. Germline values: CDR1 LGHNA, CDR2 YNFKEQ. V lost 0 bases and J 5 bases, leaving 7 bases between the germline ends. CDR3 length: 13 amino acids. The CDR3 is CASSQEGRTEAFF. The CDR3 nucleotides read TGTGCCAGCAGCCAAGAAGGGAGGACTGAAGCTTTCTTT.

The chain is built from TRBV2 and TRBJ1-5; TRBD1 matches 8 bases. This CDR3 contains 14 residues. J was trimmed by 5 bases and V by 3 bases; bases with no gene match: 3. Germline V lookup: CDR1 SNHLY, CDR2 FYNNEI. This CDR3 reads CASSEDRAHQPQHF. CDR3 in DNA: TGTGCCAGCAGTGAGGACAGGGCCCATCAGCCCCAGCATTTT.

This clone has only one observation. The chain recombines TRBV7-8 with TRBJ2-5, with D unclear. V lost 1 base to trimming and J lost 4 bases, with 13 bases between them. CDR3 size: 15 residues. In germline, CDR1 is SGHVS, CDR2 FQNEAQ. Here the CDR3 reads CASSLDVQVGETQYF. The CDR3 DNA reads as TGTGCCAGCAGCTTAGACGTGCAGGTGGGAGAGACCCAGTACTTC.

The J gene is TRBJ2-1, the V gene TRBV9, with D possibly being TRBD2 (7 bases). CDR3 size: 18 residues. CDR1 is SGDLS, CDR2 YYNGEE, per germline. V was cut by 7 bases and J by 3 bases, with 26 bases left in between. CDR3 loop: CASGRGGSAGTYYNEQFF. CDR3 nucleotide sequence: TGTGCCAGCGGAAGGGGGGGGTCGGCGGGGACTTACTACAATGAGCAGTTCTTC.

This clone turned up a few times. The rearrangement joins TRBV5-1 to TRBJ1-6; 9 bases align to TRBD1. The CDR3 loop spans 17 amino acids. Germline V gene sequence: CDR1 SGHRS, CDR2 YFSETQ. Trimming took 0 bases from V and 7 from J; bases not matched to a gene: 8. The CDR3 coding sequence is TGCGCCAGCAGCTTGGCCGTTTCGGACAGGGGCAATTCACCCCTCCACTTT. Its translation is CASSLAVSDRGNSPLHF.

This chain links TRBV29-1 with TRBJ1-1; 10 bases align to TRBD1. Germline CDR1 SQVTM, CDR2 ANQGSEA. The CDR3 spans 13 residues. Trimming removed 6 bases from V and 0 bases from J; junction bases left unmatched: 1. This CDR3 reads CSVDRGMNTEAFF. The CDR3 nucleotides read TGCAGCGTGGACAGGGGGATGAACACTGAAGCTTTCTTT.

V is TRBV9 and J is TRBJ2-7, with TRBD1 as a possible D gene (7 bases). The CDR3 length is 14 residues. Germline V gives CDR1 SGDLS, CDR2 YYNGEE. V was pared by 3 bases and J by 4 bases, with 14 bases between. The CDR3 here is CASSARGVGYEQYF. The CDR3 DNA is TGTGCCAGCAGCGCCAGGGGGGTCGGGTACGAGCAGTACTTC.

V is TRBV28 and J is TRBJ1-2, with D unresolved. V lost 7 bases, J lost 3 bases, and 18 bases lay in between. This CDR3 has 15 amino acids. CDR1 and CDR2 from the germline V gene are MDHEN and SYDVKM. CDR3 DNA: TGTGCCAGCACCCCCGCTTCCCAGCCGTACTATGGCTACACCTTC. This encodes CASTPASQPYYGYTF.

The chain carries TRBV6-1 and TRBJ2-1; maybe TRBD1 (7 bases). CDR3 length: 15 amino acids. Germline-derived CDR1 and CDR2 are MNHNS and SASEGT. V was pared by 7 bases and J by 6 bases, with 19 bases between. The CDR3 sequence: CASIKGQGGFNEQFF. The CDR3, as DNA: TGTGCCAGCATTAAGGGTCAGGGGGGCTTCAATGAGCAGTTCTTC.

The DNA for the CDR3 is TGTGCCAGCAGTGGGGGCTACGAGCAGTACTTC. As protein: CASSGGYEQYF. The V and J genes are TRBV5-6 and TRBJ2-7; D could derive from TRBD1 or TRBD2 (5 bases each). The V gene lost 5 bases and the J gene lost 3 bases, with 6 bases spanning the gap. Germline values: CDR1 SGHDT, CDR2 YYEEEE. The CDR3 has 11 residues.

CDR3 protein: CASSFRGGAGGDTQYF. The CDR3 coding sequence is TGTGCCAGCAGCTTTCGAGGGGGGGCCGGTGGAGATACGCAGTATTTT. The chain employs TRBV7-9 and TRBJ2-3, with TRBD2 as a possible D gene (7 bases). Germline CDR1 is SEHNR and CDR2 is FQNEAQ (reference sequence). V dropped 3 bases and J dropped 5 bases, with 18 bases sitting between them. The CDR3 has 16 amino acids.

J is TRBJ1-2 and V is TRBV5-6; no firm D call. CDR3 length equals 14 residues. Per the germline V gene, CDR1 is SGHDT and CDR2 is YYEEEE. V gave up 5 bases and J gave up 6 bases, with 17 bases separating them. The CDR3 nucleotides are TGTGCCAGCAGTCTGGGCCCTCTGGAGGATGGCTACACCTTC. Residues: CASSLGPLEDGYTF. The variable domain in full, completed from reference TRBV5-6 and TRBJ1-2, reads DAGVTQSPTHLIKTRGQQVTLRCSPKSGHDTVSWYQQALGQGPQFIFQYYEEEERQRGNFPDRFSGHQFPNYSSELNVNALLLGDSALYLCASSLGPLEDGYTFGSGTRLTVV.

Judged by abundance, this clone is large (0.1 to 1%). The J gene is TRBJ1-3, the V gene TRBV7-2, with no clear D. CDR1 SGHTA and CDR2 FQGNSA come from the germline V gene. The ends were cut back, 2 bases at V and 0 bases at J, with 8 bases in the middle. The CDR3 contains 15 residues. CDR3 protein: CASSLSASSGNTIYF. The CDR3 DNA sequence: TGTGCCAGCAGCTTATCGGCTTCCTCTGGAAACACCATATATTTT.

The V and J genes are TRBV6-5 and TRBJ1-3; D is ambiguous. CDR1 is MNHEY, CDR2 SVGAGI, per germline. With 3 bases removed from V and 0 bases from J, the gap between germline ends came to 9 bases. The CDR3 contains 15 residues. DNA of the CDR3: TGTGCCAGCAGTTATTTTCAGAACTCTGGAAACACCATATATTTT. Encoded protein: CASSYFQNSGNTIYF.

V usage is TRBV19 and J usage is TRBJ2-7; weak D call: TRBD1 (6 bases). Trimming cost V 3 bases and J 3 bases, with 15 bases left between them. The CDR3 totals 15 residues. Germline CDR1 and CDR2: LNHDA and SQIVND (reference sequence). The CDR3 DNA reads as TGTGCCAGTAGTATGACTGGGGGCCGTTTCTACGAGCAGTACTTC. Protein: CASSMTGGRFYEQYF.